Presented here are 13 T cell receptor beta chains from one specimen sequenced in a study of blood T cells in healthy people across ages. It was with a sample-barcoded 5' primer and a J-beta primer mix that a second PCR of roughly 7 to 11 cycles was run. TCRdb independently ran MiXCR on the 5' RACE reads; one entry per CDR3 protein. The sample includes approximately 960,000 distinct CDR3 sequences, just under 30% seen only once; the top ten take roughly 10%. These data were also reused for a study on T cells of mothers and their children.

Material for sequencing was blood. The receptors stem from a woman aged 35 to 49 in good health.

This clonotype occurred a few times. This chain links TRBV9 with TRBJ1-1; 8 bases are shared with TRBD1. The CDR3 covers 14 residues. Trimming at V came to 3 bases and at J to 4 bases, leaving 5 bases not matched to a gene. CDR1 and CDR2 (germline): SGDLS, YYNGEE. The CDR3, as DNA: TGTGCCAGCAGCGCCCGACAGGGGTCCACTGAAGCTTTCTTT. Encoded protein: CASSARQGSTEAFF.

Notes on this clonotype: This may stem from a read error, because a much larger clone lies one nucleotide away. The CDR3 DNA follows: TGTGCCAGCAGCCCGGGACACGCGAAGGCCCACGAGCAGTACTTC. This encodes CASSPGHAKAHEQYF. This sequence joins TRBV7-2 and TRBJ2-4; maybe TRBD1 (6 bases). The end of the DNA aligns better with TRBJ2-7, so the J call may be wrong. CDR3 size: 15 residues. The V gene's germline CDR1 is SGHTA and CDR2 FQGNSA.

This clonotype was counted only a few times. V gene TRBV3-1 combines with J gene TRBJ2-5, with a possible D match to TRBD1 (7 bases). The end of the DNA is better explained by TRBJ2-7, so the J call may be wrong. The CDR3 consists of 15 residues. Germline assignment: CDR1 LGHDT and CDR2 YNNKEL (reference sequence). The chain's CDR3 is CASSPAGGQRYEQYF. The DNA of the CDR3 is TGTGCCAGCAGCCCCGCCGGGGGACAGCGGTACGAGCAGTACTTC.

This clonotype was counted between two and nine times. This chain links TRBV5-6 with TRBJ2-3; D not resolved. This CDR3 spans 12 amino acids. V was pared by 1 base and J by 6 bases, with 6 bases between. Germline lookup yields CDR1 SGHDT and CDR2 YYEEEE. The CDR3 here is CASSLNWDTQYF. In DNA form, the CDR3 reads TGTGCCAGCAGCTTGAATTGGGATACGCAGTATTTT.

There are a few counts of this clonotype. CDR3 sequence: CAISDPGLAGDYTGELFF. The CDR3 nucleotides read TGTGCCATCAGTGACCCAGGACTAGCGGGGGACTACACCGGGGAGCTGTTTTTT. J is TRBJ2-2 and V is TRBV10-3, with 13 bases lining up with TRBD2. Germline V lookup: CDR1 ENHRY, CDR2 SYGVKD. V lost 3 bases, J lost 3 bases, and 7 bases stayed unmatched. CDR3 length: 18 residues.

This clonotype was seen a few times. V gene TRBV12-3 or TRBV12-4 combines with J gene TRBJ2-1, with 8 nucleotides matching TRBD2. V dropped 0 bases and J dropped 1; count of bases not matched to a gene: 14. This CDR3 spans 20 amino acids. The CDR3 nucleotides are TGTGCCAGCAGTTTAGCGCGGGGACTAGAAGTGCGGGATTCCTACAATGAGCAGTTCTTC. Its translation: CASSLARGLEVRDSYNEQFF.

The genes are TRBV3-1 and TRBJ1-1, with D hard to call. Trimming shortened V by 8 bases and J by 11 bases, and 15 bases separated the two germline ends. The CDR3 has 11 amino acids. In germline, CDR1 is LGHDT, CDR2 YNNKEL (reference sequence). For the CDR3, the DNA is TGTGCCAGCCACCGCGCGGGGAGGGCTTTCTTT. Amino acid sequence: CASHRAGRAFF.

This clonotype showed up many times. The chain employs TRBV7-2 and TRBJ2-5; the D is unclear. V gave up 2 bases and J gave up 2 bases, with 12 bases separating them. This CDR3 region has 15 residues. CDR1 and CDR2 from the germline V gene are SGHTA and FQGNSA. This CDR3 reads CASSLSLSAQETQYF. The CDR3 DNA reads TGTGCCAGCAGCTTATCGTTGTCGGCTCAAGAGACCCAGTACTTC.

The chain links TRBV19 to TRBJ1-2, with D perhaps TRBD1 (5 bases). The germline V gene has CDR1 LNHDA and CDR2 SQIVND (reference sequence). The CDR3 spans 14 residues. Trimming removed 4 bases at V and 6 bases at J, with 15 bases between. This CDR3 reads CASSTAGIGDGYTF. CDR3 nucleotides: TGTGCCAGTAGTACCGCCGGGATAGGGGATGGCTACACCTTC.

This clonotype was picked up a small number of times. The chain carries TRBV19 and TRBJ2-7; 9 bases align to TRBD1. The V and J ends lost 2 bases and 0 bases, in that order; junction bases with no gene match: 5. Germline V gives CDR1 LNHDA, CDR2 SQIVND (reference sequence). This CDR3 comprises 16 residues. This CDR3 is CASSIYGQGLSYEQYF. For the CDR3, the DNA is TGTGCCAGTAGTATATACGGACAGGGGCTCTCCTACGAGCAGTACTTC.

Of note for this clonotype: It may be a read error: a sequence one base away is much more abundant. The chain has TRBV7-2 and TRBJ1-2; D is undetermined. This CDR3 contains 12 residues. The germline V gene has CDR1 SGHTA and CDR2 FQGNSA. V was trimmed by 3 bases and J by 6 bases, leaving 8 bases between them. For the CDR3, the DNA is TGTGCCAGCAGCTTCTCAACTGATGGCTACACCTTC. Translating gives CASSFSTDGYTF.

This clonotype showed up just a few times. CDR3 sequence reads: CSATLGGSGGNQPQHF. DNA for the CDR3: TGCAGTGCTACCTTGGGCGGTTCGGGAGGCAATCAGCCCCAGCATTTT. The chain carries TRBV20-1 and TRBJ1-5, with D unresolved. The V gene lost 4 bases and the J gene lost 2 bases, with 18 bases spanning the gap. Germline CDR1 DFQATT, CDR2 SNEGSKA (reference sequence). The CDR3 is 16 residues long.

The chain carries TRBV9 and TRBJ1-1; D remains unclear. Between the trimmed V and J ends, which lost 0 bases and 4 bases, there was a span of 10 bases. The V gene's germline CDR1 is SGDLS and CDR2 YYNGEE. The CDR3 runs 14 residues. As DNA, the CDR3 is TGTGCCAGCAGCGTAGATGAGGTTCGCACTGAAGCTTTCTTT. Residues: CASSVDEVRTEAFF. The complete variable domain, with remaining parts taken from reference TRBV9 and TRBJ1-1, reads DSGVTQTPKHLITATGQRVTLRCSPRSGDLSVYWYQQSLDQGLQFLIQYYNGEERAKGNILERFSAQQFPDLHSELNLSSLELGDSALYFCASSVDEVRTEAFFGQGTRLTVV.